These 23 T cell receptor beta chains were all obtained from the same sample, sequenced in a study of shared clonotypes between healthy human individuals. Repertoires were generated with immunoSEQ multiplex PCR, while TCRdb's copy carries only in-frame clones and drops some. The data hold 850,000 to 1,200,000 clones, with about 80% observed a single time. Sequencing was performed on memory CD4+ T cells sorted from blood. The subset was: CD45RA-negative fraction. These receptor sequences come from a man in his late teens or twenties in good health.

V and J are TRBV2 and TRBJ2-1; 9 bases fit TRBD2. The CDR3 is made up of 15 amino acids. The germline CDR1 and CDR2 sequences are SNHLY and FYNNEI. The trim removed 6 bases at V and 4 bases at J, leaving 7 bases unmatched. CDR3 sequence reads: CASSRLAALYNEQFF. DNA of the CDR3: TGTGCCAGCAGCAGACTAGCGGCTTTATACAATGAGCAGTTCTTC. The full variable domain, rest sourced from reference TRBV2 and TRBJ2-1, is EPEVTQTPSHQVTQMGQEVILRCVPISNHLYFYWYRQILGQKVEFLVSFYNNEISEKSEIFDDQFSVERPDGSNFTLKIRSTKLEDSAMYFCASSRLAALYNEQFFGPGTRLTVL.

The count of this clone is one. The V gene is TRBV5-4, the J gene TRBJ1-4; 9 nucleotides agree with TRBD1. The CDR3 contains 15 residues. V was clipped by 4 bases and J by 5 bases; unmatched bases: 6. Looked up from germline, CDR1 is SGHNT and CDR2 is YYREEE (reference sequence). This chain's CDR3 is CASSGPGQGNEKLFF. For the CDR3, the DNA is TGTGCCAGCAGCGGTCCGGGACAGGGAAATGAAAAACTGTTTTTT.

This clone has only a few counts. The chain is built from TRBV6-7 and TRBJ1-5; D perhaps matches TRBD1 (5 bases). TRBV6-7 is an ORF for which the function is uncertain. The V gene lost 0 bases and the J gene lost 6 bases, with 18 bases spanning the gap. This CDR3 is built from 17 residues. CDR3 in amino acids: CASSYSKAVSGGQPQHF. The DNA for the CDR3 is TGTGCCAGCAGTTACTCGAAGGCTGTTTCGGGGGGTCAGCCCCAGCATTTT.

This sequence joins TRBV5-6 and TRBJ1-2, with 7 bases that match TRBD1. The CDR3 extends over 14 amino acids. Germline V gene data show CDR1 as SGHDT and CDR2 as YYEEEE. The V segment lost 0 bases and the J segment 5 bases; nucleotides outside the gene matches: 4. For the CDR3, the DNA is TGTGCCAGCAGCTTGGACAGGGGATCATATGGCTACACCTTC. This codes for CASSLDRGSYGYTF. Based on the CDR3 plus reference TRBV5-6 and TRBJ1-2, the full variable domain is DAGVTQSPTHLIKTRGQQVTLRCSPKSGHDTVSWYQQALGQGPQFIFQYYEEEERQRGNFPDRFSGHQFPNYSSELNVNALLLGDSALYLCASSLDRGSYGYTFGSGTRLTVV.

This clone was detected once. In the same sample, other DNA sequences code for this CDR3. The chain is built from TRBV4-1 and TRBJ1-2, with TRBD1 identical over 11 bases. In germline, CDR1 is MGHRA, CDR2 YSYEKL. With 1 base clipped from V and 4 bases from J, the junction kept 5 bases outside the gene matches. This CDR3 has 16 amino acids. The CDR3 DNA is TGCGCCAGCAGCCAAGGGACAGGGGGCTCAGGCTATGGCTACACCTTC. This encodes CASSQGTGGSGYGYTF.

The chain combines TRBV28 with TRBJ2-1; weak D call: TRBD2 (6 bases). There are 15 residues in the CDR3. The germline V gene has CDR1 MDHEN and CDR2 SYDVKM. The ends were cut back, 1 base at V and 5 bases at J, with 12 bases in the middle. As DNA, the CDR3 is TGTGCCAGCAGTTTATTACGGGGGTCGGACAATGAGCAGTTCTTC. It encodes CASSLLRGSDNEQFF.

The chain combines TRBV19 with TRBJ1-1; no definite D call. The CDR3 runs to 12 residues. V dropped 4 bases and J dropped 7 bases, with 10 bases sitting between them. Looked up from germline, CDR1 is LNHDA and CDR2 is SQIVND (reference sequence). The CDR3 bases are TGTGCCAGTAGTACGAGGGTTAGTGAAGCTTTCTTT. It yields the protein CASSTRVSEAFF.

V gene TRBV4-1 combines with J gene TRBJ2-7; TRBD1 is a possible D gene (6 bases). Trimming took 0 bases from V and 1 from J, leaving 13 bases between them. CDR3 length: 16 amino acids. The germline V gene encodes CDR1 MGHRA and CDR2 YSYEKL. DNA of the CDR3: TGCGCCAGCAGCCAAGATAGGGGGAGTAGGTCCTACGAGCAGTACTTC. This gives the protein CASSQDRGSRSYEQYF.

The V gene is TRBV4-1, the J gene TRBJ2-7, with TRBD2 matching over 15 bases. Unmatched junction bases numbered 11, after V lost 4 bases and J lost 7 bases. This CDR3 has 17 amino acids. Per the germline V gene, CDR1 is MGHRA and CDR2 is YSYEKL. CDR3 loop: CASSPGTSGRTPGEQYF. CDR3 DNA sequence: TGCGCCAGCAGCCCAGGGACTAGCGGGAGGACGCCTGGAGAGCAGTACTTC.

The chain uses TRBV11-3 and TRBJ2-1, with D possibly matching TRBD1 (5 bases). Germline CDR1 is SGHNT and CDR2 is YENEEA. Between the trimmed V and J ends, which lost 4 bases and 7 bases, there was a span of 17 bases. This CDR3 contains 15 residues. The CDR3 here is CASSYGQLNGNEQFF. CDR3 bases: TGTGCCAGCAGCTACGGACAACTAAATGGGAATGAGCAGTTCTTC. The entire variable domain, with the rest obtained from reference TRBV11-3 and TRBJ2-1, is as follows: EAGVVQSPRYKIIEKKQPVAFWCNPISGHNTLYWYLQNLGQGPELLIRYENEEAVDDSQLPKDRFSAERLKGVDSTLKIQPAELGDSAVYLCASSYGQLNGNEQFFGPGTRLTVL.

This clone was counted a few times. This sample also contains other DNA sequences that code for the same CDR3. CDR3 nucleotide sequence: TGTGCCAGCAGTAGGACAGGGAACTATGGCTACACCTTC. Its translation is CASSRTGNYGYTF. This chain joins TRBV28 and TRBJ1-2; TRBD1 matches 8 bases. The CDR3 consists of 13 residues. The germline V gene encodes CDR1 MDHEN and CDR2 SYDVKM. J was trimmed by 2 bases and V by 5 bases; bases with no gene match: 1.

The chain recombines TRBV7-9 with TRBJ1-1; weak D call: TRBD1 (5 bases). CDR3 length equals 16 residues. V gave up 5 bases and J gave up 0 bases, with 16 bases separating them. Per germline, CDR1 SEHNR and CDR2 FQNEAQ (reference sequence). The CDR3 loop reads CASSPLGAGMNTEAFF. The CDR3 coding sequence is TGTGCCAGCAGCCCTCTAGGGGCAGGGATGAACACTGAAGCTTTCTTT.

This chain's CDR3 is CASSLFPGQLNTEAFF. DNA of the CDR3: TGCGCCAGCAGCTTGTTCCCGGGACAGTTGAACACTGAAGCTTTCTTT. V and J are TRBV5-1 and TRBJ1-1; 7 nucleotides line up with TRBD1. CDR3 length equals 16 residues. Per the germline V gene, CDR1 is SGHRS and CDR2 is YFSETQ. V dropped 1 base and J dropped 0; count of bases not matched to a gene: 6. Looking up the rest from reference TRBV5-1 and TRBJ1-1 gives the full variable domain: KAGVTQTPRYLIKTRGQQVTLSCSPISGHRSVSWYQQTPGQGLQFLFEYFSETQRNKGNFPGRFSGRQFSNSRSEMNVSTLELGDSALYLCASSLFPGQLNTEAFFGQGTRLTVV.

In nucleotides, the CDR3 is TGTGCCAGCAGCCGGGGCGCAGGCACAGATACGCAGTATTTT. Translation: CASSRGAGTDTQYF. The chain has TRBV5-4 and TRBJ2-3; D possibly matches TRBD1 or TRBD2 (5 bases each). CDR3 length equals 14 residues. The germline V gene has CDR1 SGHNT and CDR2 YYREEE (reference sequence). With 4 bases removed from V and 1 base from J, the gap between germline ends came to 10 bases.

This chain links TRBV7-8 with TRBJ1-2, with TRBD1 identical over 8 bases. CDR1 and CDR2 from the germline V gene are SGHVS and FQNEAQ. The V segment lost 5 bases and the J segment 6 bases; nucleotides outside the gene matches: 8. The CDR3 is made up of 14 amino acids. CDR3 sequence reads: CASSPRTGHDGYTF. CDR3 nucleotide sequence: TGTGCCAGCAGCCCCCGGACAGGGCATGATGGCTACACCTTC.

This clone was seen more than once but under ten times. The chain carries TRBV6-1 and TRBJ2-4; 7 bases line up with TRBD2. Germline CDR1 is MNHNS and CDR2 is SASEGT. With V trimmed by 5 bases and J by 2 bases, 6 bases remained unmatched. The CDR3 extends over 15 amino acids. Here the CDR3 DNA reads TGTGCCAGCAGTCTAAGGGAGGGAACCAAAAACATTCAGTACTTC. Translation gives CASSLREGTKNIQYF.

This sequence joins TRBV6-4 and TRBJ1-1; unclear D gene. The V end was cut by 0 bases, the J end by 10 bases, with 15 bases between. The CDR3 is made up of 14 amino acids. CDR1 is MRHNA and CDR2 is SNTAGT in the germline V gene. Written as DNA, the CDR3 is TGTGCCAGCAGTGACTCGGGGTCCTCCAGACGAGCTTTCTTT. Its translation is CASSDSGSSRRAFF.

The table lists this clone with a few counts. In DNA, the CDR3 is TGTGCCAGCAGCCAAGATGAGGTAATTGGACAGGGTGTAAATGAGCAGTTCTTC. Translated: CASSQDEVIGQGVNEQFF. The chain combines TRBV4-2 with TRBJ2-1; TRBD1 matches 8 bases. V trimming: 0 bases; J trimming: 7 bases; junction bases outside the gene matches: 14. The CDR3 runs 18 residues. Germline CDR1 LGHNA, CDR2 YNFKEQ.

The rearrangement uses TRBV19 and TRBJ2-5; D call uncertain. The V gene's germline CDR1 is LNHDA and CDR2 SQIVND (reference sequence). Trimming took off 5 bases at V and 4 bases at J, with 5 bases between the two ends. The CDR3 is 11 residues long. The chain's CDR3 is CASSERETQYF. The CDR3 DNA follows: TGTGCCAGTAGTGAGCGAGAGACCCAGTACTTC.

The chain's CDR3 is CASSLTASASEQYF. Written as DNA, the CDR3 is TGTGCCAGCAGCTTAACTGCGTCGGCCAGCGAGCAGTACTTC. The chain uses TRBV7-9 and TRBJ2-7, with D unclear. The CDR3 has 14 residues. Germline CDR1 and CDR2: SEHNR and FQNEAQ (reference sequence). Trimming removed 2 bases from V and 6 bases from J, with 14 bases in between.

The chain joins TRBV18 to TRBJ1-6; the match to TRBD1 covers 8 bases. The J segment lost 8 bases and the V segment lost 6 bases, leaving 6 bases of the junction unmatched. CDR1 and CDR2 from the germline V gene are KGHSH and LQKENI. The CDR3 sequence is 14 residues long. CDR3 residues: CASSRQGRDSPLHF. Written as DNA, the CDR3 is TGTGCCAGCTCGCGACAGGGGAGGGATTCACCCCTCCACTTT.

This clone has more than one count but fewer than ten. This specimen includes other DNA sequences encoding the same CDR3. The chain uses TRBV10-1 and TRBJ1-6, with 10 positions matching TRBD1. V shed 6 bases and J 7 bases; nucleotides not matched to a gene: 3. The CDR3 consists of 14 residues. The germline V gene encodes CDR1 WNHNN and CDR2 SYGVQD (reference sequence). The CDR3 here is CASSRDRGNSPLHF. CDR3 DNA sequence: TGCGCCAGCAGCCGGGACAGGGGAAATTCACCCCTCCACTTT.

V usage is TRBV5-1 and J usage is TRBJ2-7, with D tentatively TRBD1 (6 bases). The CDR3 runs 15 residues. The V gene lost 4 bases and the J gene lost 5 bases, with 19 bases spanning the gap. Germline CDR1 and CDR2: SGHRS and YFSETQ. CDR3: CASSLGQGNYNEQYF. CDR3 DNA: TGCGCCAGCAGCCTAGGTCAGGGGAATTACAACGAGCAGTACTTC. The variable domain in full, with the rest retrieved from reference TRBV5-1 and TRBJ2-7, is KAGVTQTPRYLIKTRGQQVTLSCSPISGHRSVSWYQQTPGQGLQFLFEYFSETQRNKGNFPGRFSGRQFSNSRSEMNVSTLELGDSALYLCASSLGQGNYNEQYFGPGTRLTVT.